This T cell receptor (beta chain) came from a study of immune evolution from preneoplasia to lung adenocarcinoma. For the study at large: HLA loss of heterozygosity: 7% AIS, about 15% MIA, around 35% ADC, none AAH. Study-level findings and limits: Normal lung had highest clonality; later lesions appeared denser, more diverse.

About this clone: Its specificity is not known.

Sequencing used immunoSEQ multiplex PCR; TCRdb keeps in-frame clones, though not all of them. The repertoire holds about 7,400 clones, with about four fifths as singletons. After pathologic assessment, macro-dissection selected premalignant or tumor cells for extraction. The V gene lost 6 bases and the J gene lost 1 base, with 10 bases spanning the gap. CDR1 is SGHAT and CDR2 is FQNNGV in the germline V gene. This CDR3 has 15 amino acids. The sequence was collected from an older person with lung adenocarcinoma. This chain links TRBV11-2 with TRBJ2-6, with D possibly matching TRBD1 (5 bases). The sequenced sample consisted of FFPE minimally invasive lung adenocarcinoma tissue. CDR3: CASSPRTSGANVLTF. CDR3 in DNA: TGTGCCAGCAGTCCCCGGACATCTGGGGCCAACGTCCTGACTTTC.